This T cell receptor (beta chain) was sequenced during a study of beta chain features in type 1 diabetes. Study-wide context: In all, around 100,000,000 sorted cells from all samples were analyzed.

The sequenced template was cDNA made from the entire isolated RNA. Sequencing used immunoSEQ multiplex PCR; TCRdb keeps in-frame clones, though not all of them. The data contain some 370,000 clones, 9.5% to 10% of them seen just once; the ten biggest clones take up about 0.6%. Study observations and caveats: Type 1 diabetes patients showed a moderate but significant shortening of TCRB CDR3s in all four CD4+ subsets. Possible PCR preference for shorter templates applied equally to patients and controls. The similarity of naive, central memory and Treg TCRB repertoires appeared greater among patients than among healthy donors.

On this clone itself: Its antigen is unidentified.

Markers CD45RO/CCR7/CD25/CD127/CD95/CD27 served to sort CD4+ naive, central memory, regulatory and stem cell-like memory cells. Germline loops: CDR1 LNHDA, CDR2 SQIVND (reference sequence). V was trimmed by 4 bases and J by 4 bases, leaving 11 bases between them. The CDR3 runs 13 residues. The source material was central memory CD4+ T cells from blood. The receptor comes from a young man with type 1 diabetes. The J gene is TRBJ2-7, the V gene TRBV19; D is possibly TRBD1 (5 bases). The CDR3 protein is CASSKDTRYEQYF. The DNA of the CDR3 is TGTGCCAGTAGTAAGGACACCCGTTACGAGCAGTACTTC.